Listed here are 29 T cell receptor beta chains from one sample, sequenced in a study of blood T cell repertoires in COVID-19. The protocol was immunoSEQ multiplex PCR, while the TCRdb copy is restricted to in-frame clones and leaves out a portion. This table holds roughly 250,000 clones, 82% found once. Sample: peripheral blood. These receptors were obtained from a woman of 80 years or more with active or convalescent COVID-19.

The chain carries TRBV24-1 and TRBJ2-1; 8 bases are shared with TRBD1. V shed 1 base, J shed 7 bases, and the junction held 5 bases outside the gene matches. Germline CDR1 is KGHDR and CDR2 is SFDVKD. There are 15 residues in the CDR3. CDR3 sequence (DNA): TGTGCCACCAGTGATTTCGGACAGGGTAAGAATGAGCAGTTCTTC. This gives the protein CATSDFGQGKNEQFF.

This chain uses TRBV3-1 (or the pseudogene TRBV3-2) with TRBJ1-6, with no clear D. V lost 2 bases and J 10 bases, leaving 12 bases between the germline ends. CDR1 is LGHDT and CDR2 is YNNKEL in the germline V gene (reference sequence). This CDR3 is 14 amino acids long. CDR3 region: CASSQRRVRSPLHF. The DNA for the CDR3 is TGTGCCAGCAGCCAAAGGCGCGTGCGGTCACCCCTCCACTTT.

Here the CDR3 DNA reads TGCGCCAGCAGCCACGGCGTAGGGGGTATGGACTATGGCTACACCTTC. Translated, it gives CASSHGVGGMDYGYTF. This chain uses TRBV4-1 with TRBJ1-2, with a possible D match to TRBD1 (6 bases). V lost 3 bases and J lost 3, with 17 bases in between. Germline loops: CDR1 MGHRA, CDR2 YSYEKL. The CDR3 has 16 residues.

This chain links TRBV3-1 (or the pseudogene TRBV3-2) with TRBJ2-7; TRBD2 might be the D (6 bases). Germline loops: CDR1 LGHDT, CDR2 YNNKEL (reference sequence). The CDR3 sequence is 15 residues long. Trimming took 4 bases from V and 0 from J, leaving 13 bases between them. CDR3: CASSLGTGSSYEQYF. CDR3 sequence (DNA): TGTGCCAGCAGCCTCGGGACTGGTTCCTCCTACGAGCAGTACTTC.

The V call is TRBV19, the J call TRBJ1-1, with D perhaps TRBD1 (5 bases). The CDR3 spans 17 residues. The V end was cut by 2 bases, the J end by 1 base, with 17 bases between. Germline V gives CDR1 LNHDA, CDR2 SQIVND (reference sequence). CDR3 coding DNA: TGTGCCAGTAGTATATCTCAGGGAAGTAGGAGGAACACTGAAGCTTTCTTT. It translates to CASSISQGSRRNTEAFF. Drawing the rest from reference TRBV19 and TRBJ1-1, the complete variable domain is DGGITQSPKYLFRKEGQNVTLSCEQNLNHDAMYWYRQDPGQGLRLIYYSQIVNDFQKGDIAEGYSVSREKKESFPLTVTSAQKNPTAFYLCASSISQGSRRNTEAFFGQGTRLTVV.

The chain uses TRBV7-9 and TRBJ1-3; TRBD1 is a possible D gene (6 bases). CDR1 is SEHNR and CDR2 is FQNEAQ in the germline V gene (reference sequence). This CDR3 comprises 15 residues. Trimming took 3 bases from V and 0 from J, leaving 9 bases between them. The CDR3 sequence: CASSFQGPSGNTIYF. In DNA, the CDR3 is TGTGCCAGCAGCTTTCAGGGGCCCTCTGGAAACACCATATATTTT.

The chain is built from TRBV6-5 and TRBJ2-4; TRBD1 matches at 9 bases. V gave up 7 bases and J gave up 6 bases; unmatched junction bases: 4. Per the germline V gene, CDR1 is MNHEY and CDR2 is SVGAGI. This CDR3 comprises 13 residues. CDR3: CASTLDRGNIQYF. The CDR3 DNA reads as TGTGCCAGCACCCTGGACAGGGGAAACATTCAGTACTTC.

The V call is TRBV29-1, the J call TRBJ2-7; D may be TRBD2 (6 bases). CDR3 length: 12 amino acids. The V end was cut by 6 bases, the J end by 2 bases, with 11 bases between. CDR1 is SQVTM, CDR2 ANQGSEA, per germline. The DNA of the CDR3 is TGCAGCGTGAGGGGACTTACCTACGAGCAGTACTTC. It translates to CSVRGLTYEQYF.

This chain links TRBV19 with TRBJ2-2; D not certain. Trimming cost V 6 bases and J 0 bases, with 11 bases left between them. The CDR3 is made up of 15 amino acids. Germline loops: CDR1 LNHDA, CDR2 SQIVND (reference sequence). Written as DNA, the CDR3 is TGTGCCAGTAGCATACACCAGGCGAACACCGGGGAGCTGTTTTTT. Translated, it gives CASSIHQANTGELFF.

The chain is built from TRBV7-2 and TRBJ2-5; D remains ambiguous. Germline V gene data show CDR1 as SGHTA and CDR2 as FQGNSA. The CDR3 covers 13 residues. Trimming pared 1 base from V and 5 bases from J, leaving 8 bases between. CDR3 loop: CASSLGSVETQYF. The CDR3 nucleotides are TGTGCCAGCAGCTTAGGGAGCGTGGAGACCCAGTACTTC.

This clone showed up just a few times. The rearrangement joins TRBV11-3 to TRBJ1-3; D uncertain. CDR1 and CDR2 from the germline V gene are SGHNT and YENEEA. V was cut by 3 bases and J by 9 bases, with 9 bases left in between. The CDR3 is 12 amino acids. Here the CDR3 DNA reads TGTGCCAGCAGCTTGGGAGAAAGCACCATATATTTT. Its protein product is CASSLGESTIYF.

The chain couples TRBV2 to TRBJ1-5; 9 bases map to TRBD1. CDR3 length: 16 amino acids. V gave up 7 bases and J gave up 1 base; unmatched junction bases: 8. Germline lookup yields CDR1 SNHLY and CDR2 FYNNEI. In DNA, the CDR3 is TGTGCCAGCACCCCCACAGGGGGCAGGAGCAATCAGCCCCAGCATTTT. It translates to CASTPTGGRSNQPQHF.

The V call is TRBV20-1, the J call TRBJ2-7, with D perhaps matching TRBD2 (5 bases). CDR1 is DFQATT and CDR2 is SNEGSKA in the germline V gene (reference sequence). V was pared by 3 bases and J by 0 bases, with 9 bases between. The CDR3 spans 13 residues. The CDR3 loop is CSASFAGSYEQYF. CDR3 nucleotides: TGCAGTGCTAGTTTCGCGGGCTCCTACGAGCAGTACTTC.

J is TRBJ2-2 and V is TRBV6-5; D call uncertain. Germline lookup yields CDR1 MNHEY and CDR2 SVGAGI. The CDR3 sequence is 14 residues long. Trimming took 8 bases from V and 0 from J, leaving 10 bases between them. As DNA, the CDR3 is TGTGCCAGCTCTCGACTTACGAACACCGGGGAGCTGTTTTTT. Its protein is CASSRLTNTGELFF.

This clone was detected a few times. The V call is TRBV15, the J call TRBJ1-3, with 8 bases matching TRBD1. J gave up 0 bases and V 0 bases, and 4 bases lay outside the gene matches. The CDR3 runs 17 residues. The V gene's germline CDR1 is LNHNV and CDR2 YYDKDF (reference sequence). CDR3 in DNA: TGTGCCACCAGCAGAGAAAGGACAGGGAGCTCTGGAAACACCATATATTTT. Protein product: CATSRERTGSSGNTIYF.

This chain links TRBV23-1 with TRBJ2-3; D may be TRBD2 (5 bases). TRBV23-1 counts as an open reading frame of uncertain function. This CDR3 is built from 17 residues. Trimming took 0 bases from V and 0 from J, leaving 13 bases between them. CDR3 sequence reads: CASSQSVGEISTDTQYF. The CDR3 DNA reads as TGCGCCAGCAGTCAATCGGTCGGGGAAATTAGCACAGATACGCAGTATTTT.

CDR3 region: CASSNQLRENEQFF. The CDR3 nucleotides are TGTGCCAGTAGTAACCAGTTAAGGGAGAATGAGCAGTTCTTC. The rearrangement links TRBV19 to TRBJ2-1; a weak D match, TRBD2 (5 bases). Trimming left V 4 bases short and J 7 bases short, with 14 bases between. The germline gives CDR1 LNHDA, CDR2 SQIVND (reference sequence). This CDR3 is 14 amino acids long.

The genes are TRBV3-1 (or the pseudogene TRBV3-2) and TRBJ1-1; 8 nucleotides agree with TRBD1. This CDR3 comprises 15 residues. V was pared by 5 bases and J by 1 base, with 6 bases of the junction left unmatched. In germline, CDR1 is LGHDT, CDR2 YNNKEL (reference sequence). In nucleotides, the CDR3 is TGTGCCAGCAGCAGTAATGGACAGGGGAACACTGAAGCTTTCTTT. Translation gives CASSSNGQGNTEAFF.

The CDR3 sequence is CAWGRVNNQPQHF. The CDR3 nucleotides are TGTGCCTGGGGCCGGGTCAACAATCAGCCCCAGCATTTT. The chain links TRBV30 to TRBJ1-5; D unresolved. Germline V gene lookup returns CDR1 GTSNPN and CDR2 SVGIG (reference sequence). Trimming cost V 5 bases and J 3 bases, with 11 bases left between them. The CDR3 runs to 13 residues. The variable domain in full, completed from reference TRBV30 and TRBJ1-5, reads SQTIHQWPATLVQPVGSPLSLECTVEGTSNPNLYWYRQAAGRGLQLLFYSVGIGQISSEVPQNLSASRPQDRQFILSSKKLLLSDSGFYLCAWGRVNNQPQHFGDGTRLSIL.

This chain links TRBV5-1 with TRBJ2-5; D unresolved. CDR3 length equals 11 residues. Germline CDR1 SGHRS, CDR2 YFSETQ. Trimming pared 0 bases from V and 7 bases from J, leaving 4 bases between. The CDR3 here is CASSLAGTQYF. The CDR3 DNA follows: TGCGCCAGCAGCTTGGCGGGGACCCAGTACTTC.

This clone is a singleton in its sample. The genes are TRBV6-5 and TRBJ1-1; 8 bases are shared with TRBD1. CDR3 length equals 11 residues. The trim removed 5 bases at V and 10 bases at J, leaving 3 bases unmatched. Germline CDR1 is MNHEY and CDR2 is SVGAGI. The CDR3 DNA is TGTGCCAGCAGTACCCAGGGGGCAGCTTTCTTT. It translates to CASSTQGAAFF.

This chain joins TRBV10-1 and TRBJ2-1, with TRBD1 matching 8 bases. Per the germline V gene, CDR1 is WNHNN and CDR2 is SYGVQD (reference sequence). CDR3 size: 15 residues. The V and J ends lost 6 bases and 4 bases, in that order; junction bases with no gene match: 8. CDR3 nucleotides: TGCGCCAGCAGCTCCGGGACAGGTCCTTACAATGAGCAGTTCTTC. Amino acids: CASSSGTGPYNEQFF.

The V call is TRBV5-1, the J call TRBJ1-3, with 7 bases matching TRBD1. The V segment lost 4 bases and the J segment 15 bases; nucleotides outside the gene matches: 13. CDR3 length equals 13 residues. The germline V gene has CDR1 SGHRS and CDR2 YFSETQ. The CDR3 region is CASSPSLDRTRYF. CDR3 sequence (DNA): TGCGCCAGCAGCCCTAGCTTGGACAGGACCCGATATTTT.

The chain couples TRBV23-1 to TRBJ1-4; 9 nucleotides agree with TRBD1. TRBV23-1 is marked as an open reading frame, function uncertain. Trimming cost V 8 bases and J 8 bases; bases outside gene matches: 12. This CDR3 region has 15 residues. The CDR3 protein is CASPGRQGVGEKLFF. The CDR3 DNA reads TGCGCCAGCCCGGGTCGACAGGGGGTAGGGGAAAAACTGTTTTTT.

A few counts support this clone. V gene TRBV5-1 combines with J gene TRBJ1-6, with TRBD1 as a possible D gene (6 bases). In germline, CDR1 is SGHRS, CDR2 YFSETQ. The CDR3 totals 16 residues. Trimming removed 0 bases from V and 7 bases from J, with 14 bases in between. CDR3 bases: TGCGCCAGCAGCTTGGCTACGGCAGGGGTGAATTCACCCCTCCACTTT. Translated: CASSLATAGVNSPLHF.

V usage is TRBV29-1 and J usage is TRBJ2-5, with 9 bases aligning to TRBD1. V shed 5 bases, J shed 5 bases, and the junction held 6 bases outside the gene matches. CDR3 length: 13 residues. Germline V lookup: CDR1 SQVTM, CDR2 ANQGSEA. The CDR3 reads CSVSDRGGETQYF. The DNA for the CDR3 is TGCAGCGTTTCGGACAGGGGCGGGGAGACCCAGTACTTC.

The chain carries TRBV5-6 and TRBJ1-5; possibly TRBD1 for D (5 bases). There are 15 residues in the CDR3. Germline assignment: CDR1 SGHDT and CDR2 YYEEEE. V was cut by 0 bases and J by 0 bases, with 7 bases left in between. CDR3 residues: CASSLGQLSNQPQHF. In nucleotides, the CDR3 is TGTGCCAGCAGCTTGGGACAGCTTAGCAATCAGCCCCAGCATTTT.

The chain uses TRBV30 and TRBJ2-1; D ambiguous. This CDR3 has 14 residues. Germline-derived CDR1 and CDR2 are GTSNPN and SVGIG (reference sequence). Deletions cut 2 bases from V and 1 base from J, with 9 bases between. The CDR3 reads CAWSPAGSYNEQFF. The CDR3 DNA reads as TGTGCCTGGAGTCCCGCCGGTTCCTACAATGAGCAGTTCTTC.

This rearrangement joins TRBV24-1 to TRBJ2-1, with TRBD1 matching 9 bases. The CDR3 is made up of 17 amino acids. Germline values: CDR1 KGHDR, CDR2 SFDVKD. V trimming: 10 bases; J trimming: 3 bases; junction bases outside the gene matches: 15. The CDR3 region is CATQPGSGDRDYNEQFF. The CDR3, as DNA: TGTGCCACACAGCCGGGGAGTGGGGACAGGGACTACAATGAGCAGTTCTTC.